A single sample gave rise to the 24 T cell receptor beta chains below, sequenced in a study of T cells in localized non-small cell lung cancer (dated by TCRdb to between 2020 and 2021). The library was produced with the immunoSEQ multiplex PCR assay. TCRdb provides this immuneACCESS table in a form limited to in-frame rearrangements. Some clones are lacking; in checked studies, under half of them reflect an unresolved V gene, and why the rest are absent is not known. The sample has about 45,000 clones on record, 81% of them singletons. The ten largest make up under 20% of the sample. The material was peripheral blood mononuclear cells, obtained before any cancer treatment. These receptors all stem from a man aged 35 to 69 with stage III lung adenocarcinoma.

Remarks on this clone: A junction boundary mismatches the germline segment, possibly from a read error. This rearrangement joins TRBV7-7 to TRBJ1-1, with D maybe TRBD1 (6 bases). Germline V lookup: CDR1 SSHAT, CDR2 FNYEAQ (reference sequence). This CDR3 is 13 amino acids long. CDR3 nucleotide sequence: TGTGCTAGCAGCCGACAGGATAACACTGAAGCTTTCTTT. Translating it yields CASSRQDNTEAFF.

The chain combines TRBV5-1 with TRBJ2-6, with a tentative D call TRBD2 (5 bases). Trimming removed 5 bases from V and 0 bases from J, with 21 bases in between. Germline loops: CDR1 SGHRS, CDR2 YFSETQ. The CDR3 has 19 amino acids. DNA for the CDR3: TGCGCCAGCAGTCCGAGATTGGGCGACTATACCTCTGGGGCCAACGTCCTGACTTTC. Protein product: CASSPRLGDYTSGANVLTF.

This rearrangement joins TRBV19 to TRBJ2-1; D gene uncertain. Germline V gene sequence: CDR1 LNHDA, CDR2 SQIVND (reference sequence). The CDR3 totals 13 residues. V gave up 9 bases and J gave up 8 bases, with 17 bases separating them. In nucleotides, the CDR3 is TGTGCCAGCAGAGGACGGTTCACGGATGAGCAGTTCTTC. This encodes CASRGRFTDEQFF.

In nucleotides, the CDR3 is TGTGCCGTAAATATCCCCGACACCGGGGAGCTGTTTTTT. Its protein is CAVNIPDTGELFF. The chain links TRBV19 to TRBJ2-2, with D unclear. Germline V gene sequence: CDR1 LNHDA, CDR2 SQIVND (reference sequence). The CDR3 length is 13 residues. Trimming stripped 11 bases from V and 3 bases from J, with 13 bases between.

The V and J genes are TRBV9 and TRBJ1-3; D not certain. Trimming took off 0 bases at V and 0 bases at J, with 10 bases between the two ends. Germline CDR1 is SGDLS and CDR2 is YYNGEE. The CDR3 length is 16 residues. CDR3 residues: CASSVDGDFSGNTIYF. DNA of the CDR3: TGTGCCAGCAGCGTAGATGGGGATTTCTCTGGAAACACCATATATTTT. Filled out from reference TRBV9 and TRBJ1-3, the complete variable domain reads DSGVTQTPKHLITATGQRVTLRCSPRSGDLSVYWYQQSLDQGLQFLIQYYNGEERAKGNILERFSAQQFPDLHSELNLSSLELGDSALYFCASSVDGDFSGNTIYFGEGSWLTVV.

This clone has only one observation. The DNA of the CDR3 is TGTGCCAGCAGTCTCCGGACAGGGAGCTCCTACGAGCAGTACTTC. Encoded protein: CASSLRTGSSYEQYF. V and J are TRBV27 and TRBJ2-7; 8 positions match TRBD1. Germline CDR1 and CDR2: MNHEY and SMNVEV (reference sequence). This CDR3 spans 15 amino acids. Losses at the gene ends were 5 bases for V and 0 bases for J; bases not matched to a gene: 6.

The chain combines TRBV10-2 with TRBJ2-1, with 11 nucleotides matching TRBD2. Germline values: CDR1 WSHSY, CDR2 SAAADI. V was pared by 4 bases and J by 4 bases, with 9 bases of the junction left unmatched. The CDR3 sequence is 17 residues long. This chain's CDR3 is CASSGDSTSGGYNEQFF. The CDR3, as DNA: TGCGCCAGCAGTGGGGACTCCACTAGCGGGGGTTACAATGAGCAGTTCTTC.

J is TRBJ1-2 and V is TRBV5-4; no clear D gene. The CDR3 is made up of 12 amino acids. V was pared by 3 bases and J by 8 bases, with 11 bases between. The germline V gene encodes CDR1 SGHNT and CDR2 YYREEE (reference sequence). The DNA of the CDR3 is TGTGCCAGCAGCTCAGGACTGGCCGGCTACACCTTC. Its protein is CASSSGLAGYTF.

This chain's CDR3 is CASKTLVNTEAFF. The CDR3 DNA reads TGTGCCAGCAAGACCTTAGTGAACACTGAAGCTTTCTTT. This chain uses TRBV19 with TRBJ1-1; no definite D call. Germline V gene sequence: CDR1 LNHDA, CDR2 SQIVND (reference sequence). Trimming took off 9 bases at V and 0 bases at J, with 11 bases between the two ends. The CDR3 contains 13 residues.

This clone was counted between two and nine times. The chain combines TRBV18 with TRBJ2-2, with D possibly matching TRBD1 (5 bases). Germline V gene sequence: CDR1 KGHSH, CDR2 LQKENI. CDR3 size: 15 residues. V was pared by 6 bases and J by 8 bases, with 19 bases between. The CDR3 DNA is TGTGCCAGCTCTAACGTCCATGACAGAACGGGGGAGCTGTTTTTT. This codes for CASSNVHDRTGELFF.

The chain carries TRBV18 and TRBJ2-3, with TRBD2 matching over 14 bases. Germline CDR1 reads KGHSH; CDR2 reads LQKENI. This CDR3 is 15 amino acids long. The J segment lost 5 bases and the V segment lost 8 bases, leaving 6 bases of the junction unmatched. CDR3 residues: CASRTSGGRKDTQYF. The CDR3 nucleotides read TGTGCCAGCCGGACTAGCGGGGGGAGAAAAGATACGCAGTATTTT.

This chain links TRBV7-3 with TRBJ1-1; no reliable D call. Trimming removed 1 base at V and 1 base at J, with 7 bases between. From germline, CDR1 is SGHTA and CDR2 FQGTGA. This CDR3 comprises 14 residues. CDR3 sequence: CASSLKAENTEAFF. The CDR3 region has the DNA TGTGCCAGCAGCTTAAAAGCGGAGAACACTGAAGCTTTCTTT. Full variable domain (outside the CDR3, taken from reference TRBV7-3 and TRBJ1-1): GAGVSQTPSNKVTEKGKYVELRCDPISGHTALYWYRQSLGQGPEFLIYFQGTGAADDSGLPNDRFFAVRPEGSVSTLKIQRTERGDSAVYLCASSLKAENTEAFFGQGTRLTVV.

The chain joins TRBV25-1 to TRBJ1-2, with TRBD1 as a possible D gene (6 bases). V dropped 1 base and J dropped 6 bases, with 15 bases sitting between them. This CDR3 contains 15 residues. CDR1 is MGHDK and CDR2 is SYGVNS in the germline V gene. The CDR3 DNA follows: TGTGCCAGCAGTGAATTTTGGGGGGCGCGCAATGGCTACACCTTC. Its protein product is CASSEFWGARNGYTF.

The chain couples TRBV5-1 to TRBJ2-7; D may be TRBD2 (5 bases). The CDR3 is made up of 16 amino acids. Germline V gene lookup returns CDR1 SGHRS and CDR2 YFSETQ. Trimming took 0 bases from V and 4 from J, leaving 17 bases between them. CDR3 loop: CASSLALTTMDYEQYF. The CDR3 DNA follows: TGCGCCAGCAGCTTGGCCTTGACGACTATGGATTACGAGCAGTACTTC. The whole variable domain, remainder taken from reference TRBV5-1 and TRBJ2-7, is KAGVTQTPRYLIKTRGQQVTLSCSPISGHRSVSWYQQTPGQGLQFLFEYFSETQRNKGNFPGRFSGRQFSNSRSEMNVSTLELGDSALYLCASSLALTTMDYEQYFGPGTRLTVT.

Here the CDR3 reads CASSDGGRAYEQYF. For the CDR3, the DNA is TGTGCCAGCAGTGATGGAGGGCGGGCCTACGAGCAGTACTTC. This chain joins TRBV2 and TRBJ2-7; TRBD2 is a possible D gene (6 bases). Germline V gives CDR1 SNHLY, CDR2 FYNNEI. This CDR3 has 14 residues. Trimming stripped 3 bases from V and 2 bases from J, with 11 bases between.

With respect to this clone: Germline and junction disagree at one end, which may indicate a read error. The rearrangement links TRBV9 to TRBJ2-5; D not certain. Per germline, CDR1 SGDLS and CDR2 YYNGEE. This CDR3 has 16 residues. The chain's CDR3 is CAGSVGVGSNQETQYF. The CDR3 nucleotides are TGTGCCGGCAGCGTAGGTGTGGGCAGCAACCAAGAGACCCAGTACTTC. The full variable domain, rest sourced from reference TRBV9 and TRBJ2-5, is DSGVTQTPKHLITATGQRVTLRCSPRSGDLSVYWYQQSLDQGLQFLIQYYNGEERAKGNILERFSAQQFPDLHSELNLSSLELGDSALYFCAGSVGVGSNQETQYFGPGTRLLVL.

The chain recombines TRBV19 with TRBJ2-6, with a tentative D call TRBD2 (5 bases). Trimming pared 3 bases from V and 2 bases from J, leaving 11 bases between. CDR3 length: 16 residues. The germline V gene encodes CDR1 LNHDA and CDR2 SQIVND (reference sequence). CDR3 in amino acids: CASSILPGTGANVLTF. CDR3 DNA: TGTGCCAGTAGTATTCTCCCCGGGACTGGGGCCAACGTCCTGACTTTC. The full variable domain, rest sourced from reference TRBV19 and TRBJ2-6, is DGGITQSPKYLFRKEGQNVTLSCEQNLNHDAMYWYRQDPGQGLRLIYYSQIVNDFQKGDIAEGYSVSREKKESFPLTVTSAQKNPTAFYLCASSILPGTGANVLTFGAGSRLTVL.

The V and J genes are TRBV5-1 and TRBJ2-3; D could derive from TRBD1 or TRBD2 (6 bases each). The CDR3 runs to 16 residues. Trimming took 2 bases from V and 0 from J, leaving 13 bases between them. CDR1 and CDR2 (germline): SGHRS, YFSETQ. The CDR3 DNA reads as TGCGCCAGCAGCTTTTCCGGGGGCACTAGCACAGATACGCAGTATTTT. Translated, it gives CASSFSGGTSTDTQYF.

The chain joins TRBV7-6 to TRBJ1-6; perhaps TRBD1 as D (5 bases). CDR1 and CDR2 from the germline V gene are SGHVS and FNYEAQ. This CDR3 spans 15 amino acids. V lost 1 base and J 10 bases, leaving 14 bases between the germline ends. DNA of the CDR3: TGTGCCAGCAGCTTAGGCAATGGGGCCGAGTCACCCCTCCACTTT. It translates to CASSLGNGAESPLHF.

This clone was found once. The J gene is TRBJ2-4, the V gene TRBV15, with a weak D call TRBD2 (6 bases). Germline CDR1 reads LNHNV; CDR2 reads YYDKDF (reference sequence). There are 17 residues in the CDR3. Trimming pared 2 bases from V and 6 bases from J, leaving 20 bases between. CDR3 sequence (DNA): TGTGCCACCAGCAGAAAAATTGGGGGGTCGACTACAAACATTCAGTACTTC. Amino acids: CATSRKIGGSTTNIQYF.

The V and J genes are TRBV9 and TRBJ2-7; TRBD2 agrees at 9 bases. This CDR3 has 13 amino acids. Losses at the gene ends were 3 bases for V and 4 bases for J; bases not matched to a gene: 2. Germline V lookup: CDR1 SGDLS, CDR2 YYNGEE. DNA of the CDR3: TGTGCCAGCAGCGCAAGCGGGGGGTACGAGCAGTACTTC. It is translated as CASSASGGYEQYF. Using reference TRBV9 and TRBJ2-7 for the parts outside the CDR3, the full variable domain is DSGVTQTPKHLITATGQRVTLRCSPRSGDLSVYWYQQSLDQGLQFLIQYYNGEERAKGNILERFSAQQFPDLHSELNLSSLELGDSALYFCASSASGGYEQYFGPGTRLTVT.

J is TRBJ2-2 and V is TRBV27; 10 nucleotides agree with TRBD1. CDR3 size: 14 residues. The trim removed 8 bases at V and 6 bases at J, leaving 6 bases unmatched. The germline V gene encodes CDR1 MNHEY and CDR2 SMNVEV (reference sequence). The CDR3 reads CASHWTGGAGELFF. For the CDR3, the DNA is TGTGCCAGCCATTGGACAGGGGGGGCCGGGGAGCTGTTTTTT.

Of note for this clone: Other DNA sequences within the sample encode an identical CDR3. The chain links TRBV6-5 to TRBJ2-7; 8 positions match TRBD2. Losses at the gene ends were 4 bases for V and 3 bases for J; bases not matched to a gene: 5. The CDR3 length is 14 residues. Germline V CDR1 and CDR2: MNHEY, SVGAGI. CDR3 protein: CASSFDLAGYEQYF. The CDR3 DNA reads TGTGCCAGCAGTTTTGACCTAGCGGGCTACGAGCAGTACTTC.

The genes are TRBV7-8 and TRBJ2-2; 9 positions match TRBD1. V was clipped by 3 bases and J by 6 bases; unmatched bases: 5. This CDR3 contains 15 residues. CDR1 and CDR2 from the germline V gene are SGHVS and FQNEAQ. CDR3 sequence reads: CASSFTTGGPGELFF. The CDR3 DNA reads as TGTGCCAGCAGCTTTACCACAGGGGGCCCCGGGGAGCTGTTTTTT.